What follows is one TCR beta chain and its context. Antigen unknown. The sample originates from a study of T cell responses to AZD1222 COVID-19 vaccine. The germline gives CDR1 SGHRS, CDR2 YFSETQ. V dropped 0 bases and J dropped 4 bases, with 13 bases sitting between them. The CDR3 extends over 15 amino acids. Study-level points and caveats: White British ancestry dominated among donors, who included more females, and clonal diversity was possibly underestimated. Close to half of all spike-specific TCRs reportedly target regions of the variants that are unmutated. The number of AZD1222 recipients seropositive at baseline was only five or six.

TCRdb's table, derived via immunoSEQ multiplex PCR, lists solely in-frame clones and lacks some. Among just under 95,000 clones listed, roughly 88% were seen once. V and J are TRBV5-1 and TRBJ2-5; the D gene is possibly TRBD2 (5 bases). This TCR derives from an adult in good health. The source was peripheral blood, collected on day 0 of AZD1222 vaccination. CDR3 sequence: CASSLGVAGPETQYF. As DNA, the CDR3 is TGCGCCAGCAGCTTGGGGGTGGCGGGCCCAGAGACCCAGTACTTC.